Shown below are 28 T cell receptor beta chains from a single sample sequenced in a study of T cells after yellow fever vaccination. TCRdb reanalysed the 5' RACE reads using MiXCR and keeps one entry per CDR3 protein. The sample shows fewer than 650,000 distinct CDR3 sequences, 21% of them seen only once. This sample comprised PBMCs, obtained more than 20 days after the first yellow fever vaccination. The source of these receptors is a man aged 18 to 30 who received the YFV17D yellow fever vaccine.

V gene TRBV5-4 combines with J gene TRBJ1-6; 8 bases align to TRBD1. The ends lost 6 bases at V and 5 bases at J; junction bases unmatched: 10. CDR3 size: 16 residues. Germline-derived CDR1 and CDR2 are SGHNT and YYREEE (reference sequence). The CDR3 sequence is CASTRSGTGHNSPLHF. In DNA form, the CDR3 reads TGTGCCAGCACCCGATCCGGGACAGGACATAATTCACCCCTCCACTTT.

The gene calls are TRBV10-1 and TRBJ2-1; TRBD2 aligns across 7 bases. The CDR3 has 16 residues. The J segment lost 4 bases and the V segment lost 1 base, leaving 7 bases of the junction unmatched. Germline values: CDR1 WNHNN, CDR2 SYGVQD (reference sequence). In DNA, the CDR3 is TGCGCCAGCAGTGAGTTTGGCGGGGGATCATACAATGAGCAGTTCTTC. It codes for CASSEFGGGSYNEQFF.

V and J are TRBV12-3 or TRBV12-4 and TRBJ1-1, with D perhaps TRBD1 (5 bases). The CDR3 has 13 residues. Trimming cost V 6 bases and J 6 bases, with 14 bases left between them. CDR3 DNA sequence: TGTGCCAGCAGGTGGGGGATTTTAGCTGAAGCTTTCTTT. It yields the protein CASRWGILAEAFF.

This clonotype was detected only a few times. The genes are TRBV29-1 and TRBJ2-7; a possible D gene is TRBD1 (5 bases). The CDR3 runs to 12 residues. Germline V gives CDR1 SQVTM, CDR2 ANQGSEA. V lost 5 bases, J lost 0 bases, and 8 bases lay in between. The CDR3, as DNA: TGCAGCGTTAAGACAGCCTCCTACGAGCAGTACTTC. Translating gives CSVKTASYEQYF.

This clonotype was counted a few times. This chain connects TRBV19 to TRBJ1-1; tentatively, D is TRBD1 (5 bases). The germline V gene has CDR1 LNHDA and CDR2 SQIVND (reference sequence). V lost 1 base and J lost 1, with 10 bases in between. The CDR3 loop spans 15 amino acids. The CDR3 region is CASSIVGTANTEAFF. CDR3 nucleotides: TGTGCCAGTAGTATAGTGGGGACGGCGAACACTGAAGCTTTCTTT.

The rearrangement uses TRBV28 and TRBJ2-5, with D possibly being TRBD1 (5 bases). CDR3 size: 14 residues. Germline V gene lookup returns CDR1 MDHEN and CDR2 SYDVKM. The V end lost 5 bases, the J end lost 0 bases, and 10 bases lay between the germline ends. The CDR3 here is CASSQTAYQETQYF. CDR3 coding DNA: TGTGCCAGCAGTCAGACAGCGTACCAAGAGACCCAGTACTTC. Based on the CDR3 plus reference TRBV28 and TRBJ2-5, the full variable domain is DVKVTQSSRYLVKRTGEKVFLECVQDMDHENMFWYRQDPGLGLRLIYFSYDVKMKEKGDIPEGYSVSREKKERFSLILESASTNQTSMYLCASSQTAYQETQYFGPGTRLLVL.

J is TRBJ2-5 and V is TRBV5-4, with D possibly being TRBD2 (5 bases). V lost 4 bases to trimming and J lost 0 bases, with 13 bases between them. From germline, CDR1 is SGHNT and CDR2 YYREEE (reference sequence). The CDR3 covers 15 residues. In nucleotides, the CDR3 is TGTGCCAGCAGCAAGGAGGTTGCGTACCAAGAGACCCAGTACTTC. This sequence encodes CASSKEVAYQETQYF. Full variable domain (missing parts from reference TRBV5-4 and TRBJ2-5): ETGVTQSPTHLIKTRGQQVTLRCSSQSGHNTVSWYQQALGQGPQFIFQYYREEENGRGNFPPRFSGLQFPNYSSELNVNALELDDSALYLCASSKEVAYQETQYFGPGTRLLVL.

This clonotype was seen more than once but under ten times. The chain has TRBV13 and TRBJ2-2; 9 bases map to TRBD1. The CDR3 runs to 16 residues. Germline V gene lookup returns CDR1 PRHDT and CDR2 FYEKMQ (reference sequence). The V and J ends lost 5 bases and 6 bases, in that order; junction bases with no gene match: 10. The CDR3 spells CASSDYRGPAPGELFF. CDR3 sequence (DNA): TGTGCCAGCAGCGATTACAGGGGGCCCGCCCCCGGGGAGCTGTTTTTT. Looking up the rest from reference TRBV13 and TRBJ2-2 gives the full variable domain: AAGVIQSPRHLIKEKRETATLKCYPIPRHDTVYWYQQGPGQDPQFLISFYEKMQSDKGSIPDRFSAQQFSDYHSELNMSSLELGDSALYFCASSDYRGPAPGELFFGEGSRLTVL.

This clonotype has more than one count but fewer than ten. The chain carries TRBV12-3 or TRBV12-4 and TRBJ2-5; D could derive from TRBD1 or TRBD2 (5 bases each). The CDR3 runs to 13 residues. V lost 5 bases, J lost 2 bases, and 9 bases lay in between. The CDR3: CASSTGTQETQYF. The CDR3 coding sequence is TGTGCCAGCAGTACGGGGACGCAAGAGACCCAGTACTTC.

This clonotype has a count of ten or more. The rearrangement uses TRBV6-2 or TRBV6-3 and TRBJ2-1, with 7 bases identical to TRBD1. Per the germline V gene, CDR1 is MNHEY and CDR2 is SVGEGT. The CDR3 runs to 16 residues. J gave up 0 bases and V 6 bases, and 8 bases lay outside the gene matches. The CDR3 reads CASRTIQGSSYNEQFF. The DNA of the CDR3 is TGTGCCAGCAGAACGATACAGGGGAGCTCCTACAATGAGCAGTTCTTC.

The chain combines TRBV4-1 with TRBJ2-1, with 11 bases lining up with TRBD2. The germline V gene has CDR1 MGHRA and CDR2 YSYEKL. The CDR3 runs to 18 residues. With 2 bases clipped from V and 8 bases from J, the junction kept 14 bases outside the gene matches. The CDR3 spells CASSQLAGGKIPYDEQFF. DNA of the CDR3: TGCGCCAGCAGCCAACTAGCGGGGGGCAAAATTCCTTACGATGAGCAGTTCTTC.

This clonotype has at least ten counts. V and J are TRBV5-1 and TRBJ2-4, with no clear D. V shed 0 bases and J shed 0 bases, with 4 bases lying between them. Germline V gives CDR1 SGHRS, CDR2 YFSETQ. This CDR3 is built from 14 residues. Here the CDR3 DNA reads TGCGCCAGCAGCTTGGACCTAGCCAAAAACATTCAGTACTTC. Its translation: CASSLDLAKNIQYF.

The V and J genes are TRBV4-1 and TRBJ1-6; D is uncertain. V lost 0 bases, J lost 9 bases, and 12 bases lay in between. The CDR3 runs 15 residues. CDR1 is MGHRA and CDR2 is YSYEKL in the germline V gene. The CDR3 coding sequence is TGCGCCAGCAGCCAAGAATGGGCTTATGGTTCACCCCTCCACTTT. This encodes CASSQEWAYGSPLHF.

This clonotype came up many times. Written as DNA, the CDR3 is TGTGCCACCAGTGACCCCCCCGGGACAGGGGGCGACCTTAACACCGGGGAGCTGTTTTTT. Translated, it gives CATSDPPGTGGDLNTGELFF. V is TRBV24-1 and J is TRBJ2-2, with 12 bases matching TRBD1. V dropped 4 bases and J dropped 2; count of bases not matched to a gene: 13. CDR3 length: 20 residues. CDR1 is KGHDR, CDR2 SFDVKD, per germline.

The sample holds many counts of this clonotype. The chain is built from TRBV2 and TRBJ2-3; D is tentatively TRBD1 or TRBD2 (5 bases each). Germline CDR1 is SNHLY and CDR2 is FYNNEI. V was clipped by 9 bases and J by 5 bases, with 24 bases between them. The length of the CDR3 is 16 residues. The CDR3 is CARTSGRQRAQDTQYF. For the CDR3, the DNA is TGTGCCAGGACAAGTGGTCGACAGAGGGCTCAAGATACGCAGTATTTT.

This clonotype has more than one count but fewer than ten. CDR3 DNA sequence: TGTGCCAGCGCGGGCGAGGGGACTGGAAAAGAGACCCAGTACTTC. Translated: CASAGEGTGKETQYF. The rearrangement uses TRBV9 and TRBJ2-5; D possibly corresponds to TRBD2 (6 bases). Trimming took off 7 bases at V and 3 bases at J, with 19 bases between the two ends. The CDR3 length is 15 residues. The germline CDR1 and CDR2 sequences are SGDLS and YYNGEE. Complete variable domain (other parts from reference TRBV9 and TRBJ2-5): DSGVTQTPKHLITATGQRVTLRCSPRSGDLSVYWYQQSLDQGLQFLIQYYNGEERAKGNILERFSAQQFPDLHSELNLSSLELGDSALYFCASAGEGTGKETQYFGPGTRLLVL.

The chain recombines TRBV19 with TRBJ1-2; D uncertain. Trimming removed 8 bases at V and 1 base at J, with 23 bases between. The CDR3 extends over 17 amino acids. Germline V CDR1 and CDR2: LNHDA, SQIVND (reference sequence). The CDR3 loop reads CASHPNWVGRSNYGYTF. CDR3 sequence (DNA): TGTGCCAGTCACCCTAACTGGGTTGGACGGAGTAACTATGGCTACACCTTC.

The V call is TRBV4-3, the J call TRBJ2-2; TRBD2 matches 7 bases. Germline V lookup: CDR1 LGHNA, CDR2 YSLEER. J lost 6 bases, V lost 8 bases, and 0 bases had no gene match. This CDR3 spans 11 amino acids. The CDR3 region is CASGGAGELFF. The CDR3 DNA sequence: TGCGCCAGCGGGGGGGCCGGGGAGCTGTTTTTT.

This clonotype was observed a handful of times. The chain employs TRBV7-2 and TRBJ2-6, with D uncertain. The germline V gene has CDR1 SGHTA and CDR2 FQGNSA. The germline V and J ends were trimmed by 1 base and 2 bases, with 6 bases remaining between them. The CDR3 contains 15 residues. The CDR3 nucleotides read TGTGCCAGCAGCTTAGAAGCTCCTGGGGCCAACGTCCTGACTTTC. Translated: CASSLEAPGANVLTF.

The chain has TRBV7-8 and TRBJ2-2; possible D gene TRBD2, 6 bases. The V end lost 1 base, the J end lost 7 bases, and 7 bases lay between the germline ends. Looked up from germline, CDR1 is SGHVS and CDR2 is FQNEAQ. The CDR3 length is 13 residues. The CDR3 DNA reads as TGTGCCAGCAGCTTAGTGGGACTCGGGGAGCTGTTTTTT. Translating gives CASSLVGLGELFF.

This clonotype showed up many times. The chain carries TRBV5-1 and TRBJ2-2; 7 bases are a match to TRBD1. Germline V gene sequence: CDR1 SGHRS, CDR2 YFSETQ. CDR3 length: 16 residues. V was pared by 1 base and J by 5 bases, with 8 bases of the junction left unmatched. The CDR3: CASSLREDRRTGELFF. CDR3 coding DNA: TGCGCCAGCAGCTTGCGTGAGGACAGGCGGACCGGGGAGCTGTTTTTT.

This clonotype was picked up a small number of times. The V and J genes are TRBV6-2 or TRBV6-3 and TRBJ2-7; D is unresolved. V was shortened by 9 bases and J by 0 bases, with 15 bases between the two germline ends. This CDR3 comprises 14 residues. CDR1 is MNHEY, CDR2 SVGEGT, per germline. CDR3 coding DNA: TGTGCCAGTTCTTCCCCCCAGGACTCCTACGAGCAGTACTTC. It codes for CASSSPQDSYEQYF.

CDR3 protein: CASSPRFDSNTGELFF. CDR3 bases: TGTGCCAGCAGCCCTCGATTCGATTCGAACACCGGGGAGCTGTTTTTT. V is TRBV7-3 and J is TRBJ2-2; D gene ambiguous. V lost 5 bases, J lost 0 bases, and 13 bases lay in between. The CDR3 sequence is 16 residues long. From germline, CDR1 is SGHTA and CDR2 FQGTGA.

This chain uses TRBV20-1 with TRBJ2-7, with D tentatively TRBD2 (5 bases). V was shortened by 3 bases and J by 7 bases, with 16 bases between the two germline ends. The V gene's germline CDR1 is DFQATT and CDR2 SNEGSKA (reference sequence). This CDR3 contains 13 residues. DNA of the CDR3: TGCAGTGCTAGCTTTCAAACGGGCGGGGAGCAGTACTTC. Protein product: CSASFQTGGEQYF.

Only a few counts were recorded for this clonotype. CDR3 bases: TGCAGTGCTCGCACTAGCGGGAGCACAGATACGCAGTATTTT. Translating gives CSARTSGSTDTQYF. This chain joins TRBV20-1 and TRBJ2-3, with 9 bases identical to TRBD2. V was clipped by 5 bases and J by 0 bases; unmatched bases: 3. CDR3 length equals 14 residues. Germline lookup yields CDR1 DFQATT and CDR2 SNEGSKA (reference sequence).

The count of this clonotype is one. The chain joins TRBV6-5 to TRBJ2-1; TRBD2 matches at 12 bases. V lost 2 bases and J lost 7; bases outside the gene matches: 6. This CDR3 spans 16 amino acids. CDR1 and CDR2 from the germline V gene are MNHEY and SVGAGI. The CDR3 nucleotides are TGTGCCAGCAGTTACCCGGGACTAGCGGGTAGAAATGAGCAGTTCTTC. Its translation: CASSYPGLAGRNEQFF.

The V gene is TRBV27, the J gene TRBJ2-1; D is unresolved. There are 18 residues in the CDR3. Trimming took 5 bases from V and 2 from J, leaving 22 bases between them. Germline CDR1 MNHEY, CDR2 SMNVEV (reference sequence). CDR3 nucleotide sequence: TGTGCCAGCAGTCCGTCGGGCGCGATCTACCATACCTACAATGAGCAGTTCTTC. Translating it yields CASSPSGAIYHTYNEQFF.

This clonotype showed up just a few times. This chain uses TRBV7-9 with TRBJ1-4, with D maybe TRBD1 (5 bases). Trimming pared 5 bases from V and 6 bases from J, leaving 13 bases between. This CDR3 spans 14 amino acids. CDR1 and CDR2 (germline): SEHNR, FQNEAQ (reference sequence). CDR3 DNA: TGTGCCAGCAGCCAAGGGACGGAGCATGAAAAACTGTTTTTT. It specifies CASSQGTEHEKLFF. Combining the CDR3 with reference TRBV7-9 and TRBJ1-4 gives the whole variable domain DTGVSQNPRHKITKRGQNVTFRCDPISEHNRLYWYRQTLGQGPEFLTYFQNEAQLEKSRLLSDRFSAERPKGSFSTLEIQRTEQGDSAMYLCASSQGTEHEKLFFGSGTQLSVL.